Following are 20 T cell receptor beta chains from one sample sequenced in a study of T cell responses to AZD1222 COVID-19 vaccine. Clones were sequenced by immunoSEQ multiplex PCR, and TCRdb holds only the in-frame ones, with some missing. The sample shows about 120,000 clones, 85% to 95% of them seen only once. The source was peripheral blood, collected on day 0 of AZD1222 vaccination. All receptors derive from an adult in good health.

This clone was detected once. The rearrangement uses TRBV28 and TRBJ1-5; D is perhaps TRBD1 (5 bases). The V gene lost 4 bases and the J gene lost 4 bases, with 14 bases spanning the gap. This CDR3 is 15 amino acids long. Germline CDR1 is MDHEN and CDR2 is SYDVKM. The CDR3 is CASSSTTVLNQPQHF. The CDR3 nucleotides are TGTGCCAGCAGTTCCACGACAGTTTTGAATCAGCCCCAGCATTTT. The full variable domain, completed using reference TRBV28 and TRBJ1-5, is DVKVTQSSRYLVKRTGEKVFLECVQDMDHENMFWYRQDPGLGLRLIYFSYDVKMKEKGDIPEGYSVSREKKERFSLILESASTNQTSMYLCASSSTTVLNQPQHFGDGTRLSIL.

CDR3 bases: TGTGCCAGCAGCTTAGGCCAGGGGGGATCAAGGAGCTACACCTTC. This gives the protein CASSLGQGGSRSYTF. The chain employs TRBV7-3 and TRBJ1-2; 7 nucleotides match TRBD1. V lost 2 bases, J lost 9 bases, and 12 bases stayed unmatched. Germline V lookup: CDR1 SGHTA, CDR2 FQGTGA. CDR3 length: 15 residues.

This clone was observed a single time. The chain recombines TRBV7-9 with TRBJ1-2; 7 nucleotides agree with TRBD1. J lost 4 bases, V lost 5 bases, and 7 bases had no gene match. The CDR3 has 14 residues. Germline V lookup: CDR1 SEHNR, CDR2 FQNEAQ (reference sequence). CDR3 DNA: TGTGCCAGCAGCCAAGGGACAGAAGCCTATGGCTACACCTTC. It encodes CASSQGTEAYGYTF.

DNA of the CDR3: TGTGCCAGCAGCAGCCGACAGCTGAACACTGAAGCTTTCTTT. Translated, it gives CASSSRQLNTEAFF. This chain uses TRBV21-1 with TRBJ1-1; the D segment call TRBD1 is taken from the table without a DNA check. TRBV21-1 constitutes a pseudogene. CDR3 length: 14 residues.

V gene TRBV7-9 combines with J gene TRBJ2-2; D uncertain. The germline V and J ends were trimmed by 10 bases and 0 bases, with 9 bases remaining between them. Looked up from germline, CDR1 is SEHNR and CDR2 is FQNEAQ (reference sequence). The CDR3 totals 13 residues. Here the CDR3 DNA reads TGTGCCACCTCGTGGACGAACACCGGGGAGCTGTTTTTT. Its translation: CATSWTNTGELFF.

This sequence joins TRBV27 and TRBJ2-1, with 7 positions matching TRBD1. V gave up 3 bases and J gave up 10 bases; unmatched junction bases: 3. The CDR3 extends over 12 amino acids. Germline loops: CDR1 MNHEY, CDR2 SMNVEV (reference sequence). The CDR3 spells CASSFRGQEQFF. The CDR3 nucleotides are TGTGCCAGCAGTTTCAGGGGACAGGAGCAGTTCTTC.

The chain links TRBV19 to TRBJ2-5; TRBD1 matches 9 bases. The CDR3 length is 15 residues. After removal of 9 bases from V and 0 bases from J, the junction contained 8 bases not matched to a gene. In germline, CDR1 is LNHDA, CDR2 SQIVND (reference sequence). CDR3 protein: CASRRGQGYQETQYF. The CDR3 DNA follows: TGTGCCAGCCGCCGGGGACAGGGATACCAAGAGACCCAGTACTTC.

The chain combines TRBV28 with TRBJ2-7; D not certain. Trimming removed 8 bases from V and 1 base from J, with 15 bases in between. Germline V lookup: CDR1 MDHEN, CDR2 SYDVKM. CDR3 length equals 14 residues. CDR3 amino acids: CASHGRAESYEQYF. CDR3 sequence (DNA): TGTGCCAGCCACGGACGGGCGGAGTCCTACGAGCAGTACTTC.

The chain carries TRBV10-2 and TRBJ2-7; D ambiguous. Germline V lookup: CDR1 WSHSY, CDR2 SAAADI. Trimming left V 5 bases short and J 6 bases short, with 17 bases between. The CDR3 extends over 14 amino acids. CDR3 in DNA: TGCGCCAGCAGTCCCCCACCATACCCCATCGAGCAGTACTTC. This translates into CASSPPPYPIEQYF.

The rearrangement links TRBV28 to TRBJ1-5, with 8 bases lining up with TRBD1. The V and J ends lost 6 bases and 6 bases, in that order; junction bases with no gene match: 7. The CDR3 contains 14 residues. CDR1 is MDHEN, CDR2 SYDVKM, per germline. The CDR3 sequence: CASSLDRGGQPQHF. The CDR3 nucleotides read TGTGCCAGCAGCCTCGACAGGGGCGGTCAGCCCCAGCATTTT.

The chain employs TRBV6-4 and TRBJ1-1; D is ambiguous. The length of the CDR3 is 15 residues. With 3 bases removed from V and 0 bases from J, the gap between germline ends came to 11 bases. The germline V gene encodes CDR1 MRHNA and CDR2 SNTAGT. The CDR3 loop reads CASSENPQLNTEAFF. Here the CDR3 DNA reads TGTGCCAGCAGTGAGAATCCCCAATTGAACACTGAAGCTTTCTTT.

The chain links TRBV3-1 (or the pseudogene TRBV3-2) to TRBJ2-2, with D perhaps assigned TRBD1 or TRBD2 (6 bases each). The CDR3 is made up of 15 amino acids. V was cut by 4 bases and J by 3 bases, with 12 bases left in between. Germline V CDR1 and CDR2: LGHDT, YNNKEL (reference sequence). The CDR3 DNA sequence: TGTGCCAGCAGCCCGCCCGGGGGCCACACCGGGGAGCTGTTTTTT. Amino acids: CASSPPGGHTGELFF.

The chain recombines TRBV19 with TRBJ1-1, with 10 bases fitting TRBD1. CDR3 length: 16 amino acids. From germline, CDR1 is LNHDA and CDR2 SQIVND (reference sequence). V trimming: 1 base; J trimming: 3 bases; junction bases outside the gene matches: 5. The CDR3 loop is CASSIGQGATYTEAFF. The CDR3 nucleotides read TGTGCCAGTAGTATAGGACAGGGGGCGACGTACACTGAAGCTTTCTTT.

The V and J genes are TRBV18 and TRBJ1-1; tentative D call: TRBD1 (5 bases). The germline V and J ends were trimmed by 3 bases and 11 bases, with 13 bases remaining between them. CDR1 is KGHSH and CDR2 is LQKENI in the germline V gene. The CDR3 contains 12 residues. CDR3 residues: CASSPPQGLAFF. Written as DNA, the CDR3 is TGTGCCAGCTCACCGCCCCAGGGTTTGGCTTTCTTT.

The chain carries TRBV18 and TRBJ2-7, with 8 nucleotides matching TRBD2. This CDR3 spans 15 amino acids. The V segment lost 6 bases and the J segment 3 bases; nucleotides outside the gene matches: 10. Germline lookup yields CDR1 KGHSH and CDR2 LQKENI. The CDR3 loop reads CASSGRREVLYEQYF. CDR3 nucleotides: TGTGCCAGCTCGGGCCGGCGGGAGGTCCTCTACGAGCAGTACTTC.

The chain has TRBV27 and TRBJ1-5; tentative D call: TRBD1 (5 bases). Trimming pared 3 bases from V and 0 bases from J, leaving 9 bases between. CDR3 length equals 15 residues. Germline V CDR1 and CDR2: MNHEY, SMNVEV (reference sequence). The CDR3 bases are TGTGCCAGCAGTTTTGGGGCCGATAGCAATCAGCCCCAGCATTTT. Encoded protein: CASSFGADSNQPQHF.

V is TRBV30 and J is TRBJ2-5, with TRBD2 as a possible D gene (6 bases). CDR1 GTSNPN and CDR2 SVGIG come from the germline V gene (reference sequence). There are 11 residues in the CDR3. The V end was cut by 3 bases, the J end by 4 bases, with 6 bases between. This CDR3 reads CAWSGGETQYF. The CDR3 DNA reads as TGTGCCTGGAGCGGGGGAGAGACCCAGTACTTC. The variable domain in full, with the rest retrieved from reference TRBV30 and TRBJ2-5, is SQTIHQWPATLVQPVGSPLSLECTVEGTSNPNLYWYRQAAGRGLQLLFYSVGIGQISSEVPQNLSASRPQDRQFILSSKKLLLSDSGFYLCAWSGGETQYFGPGTRLLVL.

The chain couples TRBV3-1 (or the pseudogene TRBV3-2) to TRBJ1-1; weak D call: TRBD1 (5 bases). This CDR3 comprises 14 residues. CDR1 LGHDT and CDR2 YNNKEL come from the germline V gene (reference sequence). Between the trimmed V and J ends, which lost 1 base and 6 bases, there was a span of 12 bases. The CDR3 reads CASSQVGRPPEAFF. CDR3 nucleotide sequence: TGTGCCAGCAGCCAAGTGGGGCGGCCCCCTGAAGCTTTCTTT.

This chain joins TRBV27 and TRBJ2-7, with D perhaps matching TRBD1 or TRBD2 (5 bases each). Trimming removed 5 bases from V and 2 bases from J, with 13 bases in between. Germline CDR1 and CDR2: MNHEY and SMNVEV (reference sequence). The CDR3 contains 14 residues. The CDR3 DNA reads TGTGCCAGCAGTGCCGGGACCAATACCTACGAGCAGTACTTC. Its translation is CASSAGTNTYEQYF.

CDR3 loop: CASSVASDNEQFF. The CDR3 nucleotides are TGTGCCAGCAGCGTAGCTTCGGACAATGAGCAGTTCTTC. V gene TRBV9 combines with J gene TRBJ2-1; D not resolved. The CDR3 loop spans 13 amino acids. From germline, CDR1 is SGDLS and CDR2 YYNGEE. The V end was cut by 0 bases, the J end by 5 bases, with 6 bases between.